The present TCR beta chain was sequenced within a study of T cell responses to AZD1222 COVID-19 vaccine. Study-wide results and limits: Among spike-specific TCRs, nearly half reportedly target unmutated variant regions.

Assay: immunoSEQ multiplex PCR; the TCRdb copy retains only in-frame clones and omits some. Of 90,000 to 150,000 clones listed, 88% are singletons. To note about this clone: Its antigen is currently unknown.

The CDR3 consists of 12 residues. Germline values: CDR1 MNHEY, CDR2 SVGAGI. V was cut by 8 bases and J by 4 bases, with 9 bases left in between. This rearrangement joins TRBV6-5 to TRBJ1-5; D unresolved. The TCR comes from an adult who received the AZD1222 COVID-19 vaccine. Source: peripheral blood, taken 28 days after the second AZD1222 dose. The CDR3 bases are TGTGCCAGCGGGAAGCAGAATCAGCCCCAGCATTTT. Its translation is CASGKQNQPQHF.